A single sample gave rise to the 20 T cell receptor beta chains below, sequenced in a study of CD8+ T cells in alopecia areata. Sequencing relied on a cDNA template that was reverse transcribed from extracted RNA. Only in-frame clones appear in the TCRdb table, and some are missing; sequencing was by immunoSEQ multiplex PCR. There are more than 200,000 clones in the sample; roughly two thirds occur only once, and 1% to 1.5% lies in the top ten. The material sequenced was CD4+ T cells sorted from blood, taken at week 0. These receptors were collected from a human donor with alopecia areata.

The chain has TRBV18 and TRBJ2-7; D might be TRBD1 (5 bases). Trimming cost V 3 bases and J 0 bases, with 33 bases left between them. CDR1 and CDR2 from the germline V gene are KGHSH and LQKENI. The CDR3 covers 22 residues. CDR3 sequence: CASSPLHTGGNSVPLSSYEQYF. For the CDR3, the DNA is TGTGCCAGCTCACCTCTCCATACAGGCGGCAATTCAGTCCCGCTGAGCTCCTACGAGCAGTACTTC.

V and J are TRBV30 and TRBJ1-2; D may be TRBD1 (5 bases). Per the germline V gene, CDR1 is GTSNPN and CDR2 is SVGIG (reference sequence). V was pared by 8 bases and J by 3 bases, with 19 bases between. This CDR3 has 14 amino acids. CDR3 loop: CAGPRGGRDYGYTF. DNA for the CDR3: TGTGCCGGACCCCGCGGGGGAAGAGACTATGGCTACACCTTC.

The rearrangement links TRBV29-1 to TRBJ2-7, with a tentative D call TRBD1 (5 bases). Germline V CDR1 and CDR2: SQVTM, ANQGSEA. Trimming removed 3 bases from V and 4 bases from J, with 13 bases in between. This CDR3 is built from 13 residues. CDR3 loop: CSVDFQGTYEQYF. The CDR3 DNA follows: TGCAGCGTTGATTTCCAGGGAACGTACGAGCAGTACTTC.

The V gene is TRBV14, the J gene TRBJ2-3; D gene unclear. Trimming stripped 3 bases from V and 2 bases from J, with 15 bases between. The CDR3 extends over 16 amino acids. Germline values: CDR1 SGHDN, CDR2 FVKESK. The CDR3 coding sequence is TGTGCCAGCAGCCATAGGTCCCTACGAGACACAGATACGCAGTATTTT. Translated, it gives CASSHRSLRDTDTQYF.

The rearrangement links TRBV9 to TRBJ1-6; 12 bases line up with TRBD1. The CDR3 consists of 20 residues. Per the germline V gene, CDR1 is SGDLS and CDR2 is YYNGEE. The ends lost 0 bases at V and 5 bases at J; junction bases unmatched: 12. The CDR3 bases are TGTGCCAGCAGCGTAGCCACCTCTCCGGGACAGGGGGCTGATAATTCACCCCTCCACTTT. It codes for CASSVATSPGQGADNSPLHF.

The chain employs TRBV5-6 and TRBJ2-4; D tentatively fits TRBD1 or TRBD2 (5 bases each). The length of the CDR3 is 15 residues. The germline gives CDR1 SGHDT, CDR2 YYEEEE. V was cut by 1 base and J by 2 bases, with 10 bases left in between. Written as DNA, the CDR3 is TGTGCCAGCAGCTTGTGGGGGACCTCCAAAAACATTCAGTACTTC. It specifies CASSLWGTSKNIQYF.

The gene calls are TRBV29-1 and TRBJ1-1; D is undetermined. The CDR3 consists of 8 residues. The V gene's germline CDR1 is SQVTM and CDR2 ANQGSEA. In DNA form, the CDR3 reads TGCAGTACAGATGAAGCTTTCTTT. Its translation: CSTDEAFF.

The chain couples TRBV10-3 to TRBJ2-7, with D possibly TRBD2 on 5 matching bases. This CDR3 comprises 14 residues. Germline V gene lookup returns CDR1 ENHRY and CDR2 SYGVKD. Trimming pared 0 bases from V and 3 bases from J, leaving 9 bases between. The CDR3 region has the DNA TGTGCCATCAGTGAGTCCGGGGATATCTACGAGCAGTACTTC. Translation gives CAISESGDIYEQYF.

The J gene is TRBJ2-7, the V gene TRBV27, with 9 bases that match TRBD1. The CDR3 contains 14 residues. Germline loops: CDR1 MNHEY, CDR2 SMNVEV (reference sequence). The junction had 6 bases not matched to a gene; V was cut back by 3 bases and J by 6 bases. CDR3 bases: TGTGCCAGCAGTTTCGGACAGGGGCGCTTCGAGCAGTACTTC. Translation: CASSFGQGRFEQYF.

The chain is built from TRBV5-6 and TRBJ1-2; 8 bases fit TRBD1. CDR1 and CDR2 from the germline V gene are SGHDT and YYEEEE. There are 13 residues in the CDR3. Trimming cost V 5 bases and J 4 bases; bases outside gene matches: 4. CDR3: CASRLDRGYGYTF. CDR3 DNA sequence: TGTGCCAGCAGGCTCGACAGGGGCTATGGCTACACCTTC.

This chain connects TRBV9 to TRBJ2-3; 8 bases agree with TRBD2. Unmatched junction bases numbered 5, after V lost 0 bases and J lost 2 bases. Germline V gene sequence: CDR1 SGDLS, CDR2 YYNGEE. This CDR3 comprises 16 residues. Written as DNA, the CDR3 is TGTGCCAGCAGCGTAGCGGCGGGGGGAAACACAGATACGCAGTATTTT. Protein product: CASSVAAGGNTDTQYF. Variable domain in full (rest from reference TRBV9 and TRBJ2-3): DSGVTQTPKHLITATGQRVTLRCSPRSGDLSVYWYQQSLDQGLQFLIQYYNGEERAKGNILERFSAQQFPDLHSELNLSSLELGDSALYFCASSVAAGGNTDTQYFGPGTRLTVL.

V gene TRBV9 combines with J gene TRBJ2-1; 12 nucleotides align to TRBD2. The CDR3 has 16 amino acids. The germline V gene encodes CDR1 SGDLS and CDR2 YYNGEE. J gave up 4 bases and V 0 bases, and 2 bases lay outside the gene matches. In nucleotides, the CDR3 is TGTGCCAGCAGCGTAGGGGGACTAGCGGGTTACAATGAGCAGTTCTTC. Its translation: CASSVGGLAGYNEQFF. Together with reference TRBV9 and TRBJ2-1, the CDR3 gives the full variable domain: DSGVTQTPKHLITATGQRVTLRCSPRSGDLSVYWYQQSLDQGLQFLIQYYNGEERAKGNILERFSAQQFPDLHSELNLSSLELGDSALYFCASSVGGLAGYNEQFFGPGTRLTVL.

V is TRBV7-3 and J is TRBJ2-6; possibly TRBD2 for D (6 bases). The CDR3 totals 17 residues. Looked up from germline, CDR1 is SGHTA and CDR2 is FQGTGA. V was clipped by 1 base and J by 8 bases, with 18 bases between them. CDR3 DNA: TGTGCCAGCAGCTTAAACCCTTGGGGACTCGGGTCCAACGTCCTGACTTTC. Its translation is CASSLNPWGLGSNVLTF.

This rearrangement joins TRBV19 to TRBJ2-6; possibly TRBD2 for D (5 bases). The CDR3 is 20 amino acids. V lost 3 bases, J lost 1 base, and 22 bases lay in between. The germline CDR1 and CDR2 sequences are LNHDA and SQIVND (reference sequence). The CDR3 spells CASSMRASMSAGSGANVLTF. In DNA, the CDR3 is TGTGCCAGTAGTATGCGGGCTAGCATGTCCGCGGGTTCTGGGGCCAACGTCCTGACTTTC.

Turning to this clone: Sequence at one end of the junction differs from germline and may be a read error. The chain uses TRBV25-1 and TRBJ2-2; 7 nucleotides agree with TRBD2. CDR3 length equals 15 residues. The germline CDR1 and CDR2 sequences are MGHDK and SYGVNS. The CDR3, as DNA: TGTGCCAGCAGTGAATTGGGGGGGAACCCCGGGGAGCTGTTTTTT. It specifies CASSELGGNPGELFF.

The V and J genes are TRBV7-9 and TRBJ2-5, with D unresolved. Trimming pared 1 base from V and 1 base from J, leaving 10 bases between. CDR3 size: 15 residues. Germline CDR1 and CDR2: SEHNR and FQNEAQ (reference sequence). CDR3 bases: TGTGCCAGCAGCTTAGGTCTCTCGGGCCAAGAGACCCAGTACTTC. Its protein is CASSLGLSGQETQYF.

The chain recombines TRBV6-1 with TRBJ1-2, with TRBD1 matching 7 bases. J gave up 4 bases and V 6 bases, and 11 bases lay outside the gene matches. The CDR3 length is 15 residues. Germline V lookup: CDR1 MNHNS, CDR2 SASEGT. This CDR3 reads CASSRDSSASYGYTF. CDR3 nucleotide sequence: TGTGCCAGCAGCCGGGACAGCAGTGCCTCCTATGGCTACACCTTC.

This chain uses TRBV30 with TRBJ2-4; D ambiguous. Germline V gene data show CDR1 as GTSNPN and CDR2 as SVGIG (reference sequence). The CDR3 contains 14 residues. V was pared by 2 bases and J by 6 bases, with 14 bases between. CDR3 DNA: TGTGCCTGGAGTCCCCGCCGACTGGGAAACATTCAGTACTTC. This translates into CAWSPRRLGNIQYF.

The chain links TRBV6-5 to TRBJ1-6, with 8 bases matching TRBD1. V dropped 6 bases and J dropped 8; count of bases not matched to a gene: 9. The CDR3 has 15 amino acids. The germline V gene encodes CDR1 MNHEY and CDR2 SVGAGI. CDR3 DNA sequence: TGTGCCAGCAGCTCCGACAGGGGTAGGGATTCACCCCTCCACTTT. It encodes CASSSDRGRDSPLHF.

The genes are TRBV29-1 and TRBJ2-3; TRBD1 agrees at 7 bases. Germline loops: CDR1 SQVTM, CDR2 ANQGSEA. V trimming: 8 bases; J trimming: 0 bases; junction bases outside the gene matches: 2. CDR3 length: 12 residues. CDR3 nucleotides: TGCAGCTACAGGGGCAGCACAGATACGCAGTATTTT. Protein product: CSYRGSTDTQYF.